Here is one TCR beta chain with its context. V was pared by 7 bases and J by 9 bases, with 22 bases between. This CDR3 contains 15 residues. Germline V gene data show CDR1 as MDHEN and CDR2 as SYDVKM. The data stem from a study of T and B cells in COVID-19 patients. Each TRB amplification used roughly 240-550 ng of genomic DNA from blood. Multiplex PCR with BIOMED2 TRB-A/B primer pools amplified TRB rearrangements. MiXCR, applied by TCRdb to the multiplex PCR reads, yields one record per CDR3 protein. Of 4,500 to 6,500 distinct CDR3 sequences listed, roughly a quarter were seen once; the top ten hold about 20%.

This chain links TRBV28 with TRBJ2-1, with D perhaps matching TRBD1 (6 bases). Material for sequencing was blood. This TCR came from a human donor with active COVID-19. CDR3 in DNA: TGTGCCAGCACCACACAGGGAACCGGGTTTGTTGAGCAGTTCTTC. Translation: CASTTQGTGFVEQFF.